One T cell receptor (beta chain) is described in this entry. The antigen is unknown. Its ends do not fully match the called genes, so a read error is possible. Healthy bone marrow donors made up the donors. CDR3 length equals 13 residues. The germline gives CDR1 SQVTM, CDR2 ANQGSEA. The PCR employed 60 Vbeta primers together with 13 Jbeta primers. TCRdb keeps only in-frame clones here, not all; method: immunoSEQ multiplex PCR. Among approximately 88,000 clones listed, under 85% were seen once. The data were taken from a study of cytomegalovirus exposure and HLA in healthy donors. The study, taken as a whole, reports: Later, an analysis showed that TCR beta chains associated with HLA were more clonally expanded than others that were equally common. An apparent linkage of common viral pathogens to several of the most significant clusters emerged in a later analysis. While the bulk of TCR sequences proved rare, some public TCRs turned up in many donors.

V and J are TRBV29-1 and TRBJ1-2; D may be TRBD1 (6 bases). Sequencing was carried out using PBMCs. The sequence was obtained from a man aged 50-59 years in good health and CMV-seropositive. Here the CDR3 reads CSVEVQGPYGYPF. DNA of the CDR3: TGCAGCGTTGAAGTACAGGGCCCCTATGGCTACCCCTTC.